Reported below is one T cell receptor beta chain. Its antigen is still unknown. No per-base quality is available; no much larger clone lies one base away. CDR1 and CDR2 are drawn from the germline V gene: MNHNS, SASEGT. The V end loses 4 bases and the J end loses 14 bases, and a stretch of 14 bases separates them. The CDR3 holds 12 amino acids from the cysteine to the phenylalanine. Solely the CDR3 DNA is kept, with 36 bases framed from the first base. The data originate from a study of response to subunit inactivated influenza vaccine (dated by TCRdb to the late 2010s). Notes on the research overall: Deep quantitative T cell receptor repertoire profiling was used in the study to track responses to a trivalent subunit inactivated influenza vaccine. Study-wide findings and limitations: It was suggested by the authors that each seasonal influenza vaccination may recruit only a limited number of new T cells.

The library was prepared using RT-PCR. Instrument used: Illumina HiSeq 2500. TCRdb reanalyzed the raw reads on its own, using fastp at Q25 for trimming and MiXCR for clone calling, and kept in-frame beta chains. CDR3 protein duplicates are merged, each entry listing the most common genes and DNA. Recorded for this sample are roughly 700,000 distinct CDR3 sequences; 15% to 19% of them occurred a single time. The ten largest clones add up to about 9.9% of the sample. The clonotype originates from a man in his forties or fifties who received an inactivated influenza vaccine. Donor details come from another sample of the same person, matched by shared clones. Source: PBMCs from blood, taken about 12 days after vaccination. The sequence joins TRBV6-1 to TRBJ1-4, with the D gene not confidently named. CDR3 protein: CASSVTTPWLFF. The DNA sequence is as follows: TGTGCCAGCAGTGTTACTACCCCGTGGCTGTTTTTT.